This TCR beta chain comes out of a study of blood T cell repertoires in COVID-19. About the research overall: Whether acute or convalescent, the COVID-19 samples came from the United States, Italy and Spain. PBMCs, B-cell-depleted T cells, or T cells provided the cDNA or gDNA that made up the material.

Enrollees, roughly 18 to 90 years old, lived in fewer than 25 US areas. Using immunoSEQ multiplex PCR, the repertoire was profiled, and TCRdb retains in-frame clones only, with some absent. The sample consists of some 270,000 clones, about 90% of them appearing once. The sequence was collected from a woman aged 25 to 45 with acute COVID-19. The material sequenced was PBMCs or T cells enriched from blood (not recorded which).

CDR3 nucleotide sequence: TGTGCCAGCATGGACAGGGTATCGGCTCAGCCCCAGCATTTT. It specifies CASMDRVSAQPQHF. The rearrangement joins TRBV25-1 to TRBJ1-5; 8 nucleotides line up with TRBD1. This CDR3 has 14 amino acids. The trim removed 7 bases at V and 6 bases at J, leaving 8 bases unmatched. Germline V lookup: CDR1 MGHDK, CDR2 SYGVNS. The full variable domain, its missing parts supplied by reference TRBV25-1 and TRBJ1-5, is EADIYQTPRYLVIGTGKKITLECSQTMGHDKMYWYQQDPGMELHLIHYSYGVNSTEKGDLSSESTVSRIRTEHFPLTLESARPSHTSQYLCASMDRVSAQPQHFGDGTRLSIL.